This entry lists 13 T cell receptor beta chains sequenced from one sample in a study of blood T cells in healthy people across ages. Together with a sample-barcoded 5' primer, a J-beta primer mix was included in a second PCR lasting roughly 6 to 12 cycles. One entry per CDR3 protein, called by TCRdb with MiXCR from the 5' RACE reads. The table records hundreds of thousands of distinct CDR3 sequences, 25% to 30% of them present only once. Source material: blood. These receptors all come from a woman over 75 in good health.

The genes are TRBV7-2 and TRBJ2-2; TRBD1 matches 7 bases. The CDR3 totals 16 residues. Germline V gene data show CDR1 as SGHTA and CDR2 as FQGNSA. V trimming: 5 bases; J trimming: 7 bases; junction bases outside the gene matches: 13. The CDR3 reads CASSRTTGVQGGELFF. The CDR3 nucleotides read TGTGCCAGCAGCCGAACAACAGGGGTCCAAGGCGGGGAGCTGTTTTTT.

About this clonotype: This clone may be a read error of a much larger clone one base away. V gene TRBV5-1 combines with J gene TRBJ2-7; D possibly corresponds to TRBD2 (6 bases). Germline lookup yields CDR1 SGHRS and CDR2 YFSETQ. This CDR3 is built from 15 residues. V was shortened by 1 base and J by 7 bases, with 18 bases between the two germline ends. The CDR3 here is CASSLSFSGQAEQYF. DNA of the CDR3: TGCGCCAGCAGCTTGTCATTCAGCGGGCAGGCTGAGCAGTACTTC.

V is TRBV20-1 and J is TRBJ2-7, with a tentative D call TRBD1 (5 bases). Trimming cost V 2 bases and J 2 bases, with 16 bases left between them. The CDR3 spans 15 residues. Germline V gene lookup returns CDR1 DFQATT and CDR2 SNEGSKA (reference sequence). In DNA form, the CDR3 reads TGCAGTGCTAGAACCCCCCGACAGCTAACCTACGAGCAGTACTTC. Its translation is CSARTPRQLTYEQYF.

Ten or more counts support this clonotype. This rearrangement joins TRBV7-6 to TRBJ2-5; D perhaps matches TRBD1 (5 bases). This CDR3 is built from 14 residues. Per germline, CDR1 SGHVS and CDR2 FNYEAQ. With 0 bases removed from V and 3 bases from J, the gap between germline ends came to 8 bases. Here the CDR3 DNA reads TGTGCCAGCAGCTTAGCGCCCAGGGAAGAGACCCAGTACTTC. The encoded protein is CASSLAPREETQYF.

The CDR3 DNA is TGTGCCTGGAGCTGGCAGGGGGCGAATGAGCAGTTCTTC. This encodes CAWSWQGANEQFF. The chain couples TRBV30 to TRBJ2-1; 8 bases fit TRBD1. CDR3 length: 13 residues. Germline V CDR1 and CDR2: GTSNPN, SVGIG (reference sequence). The V segment lost 3 bases and the J segment 7 bases; nucleotides outside the gene matches: 5.

Ten or more counts support this clonotype. The genes are TRBV20-1 and TRBJ2-3; TRBD2 aligns across 10 bases. The germline gives CDR1 DFQATT, CDR2 SNEGSKA (reference sequence). V shed 7 bases and J 4 bases; nucleotides not matched to a gene: 11. This CDR3 region has 15 residues. The CDR3 loop reads CSGLAGAGGSDTQYF. CDR3 bases: TGCAGTGGGCTAGCGGGGGCAGGGGGATCAGATACGCAGTATTTT.

This clonotype was counted at least ten times. The gene calls are TRBV27 and TRBJ2-3; 11 bases agree with TRBD2. V dropped 5 bases and J dropped 2; count of bases not matched to a gene: 6. Germline V gene data show CDR1 as MNHEY and CDR2 as SMNVEV (reference sequence). The CDR3 consists of 16 residues. The CDR3 is CASSALLAGDTDTQYF. CDR3 sequence (DNA): TGTGCCAGCAGTGCCCTACTAGCGGGGGACACAGATACGCAGTATTTT.

The chain carries TRBV18 and TRBJ1-5, with 9 bases fitting TRBD1. The V and J ends lost 3 bases and 6 bases, in that order; junction bases with no gene match: 3. The CDR3 totals 14 residues. CDR1 is KGHSH, CDR2 LQKENI, per germline. In DNA, the CDR3 is TGTGCCAGCTCACCGACAGGGGGAAGTCAGCCCCAGCATTTT. Protein product: CASSPTGGSQPQHF. The whole variable domain, remainder taken from reference TRBV18 and TRBJ1-5, is NAGVMQNPRHLVRRRGQEARLRCSPMKGHSHVYWYRQLPEEGLKFMVYLQKENIIDESGMPKERFSAEFPKEGPSILRIQQVVRGDSAAYFCASSPTGGSQPQHFGDGTRLSIL.

This clonotype was seen a handful of times. A read error may explain this, as a much larger clone is one base away. CDR3 sequence reads: CASTYLKGQGIQGQYF. CDR3 DNA sequence: TGTGCCAGCACATACCTAAAGGGACAGGGTATACAGGGGCAGTACTTC. The rearrangement uses TRBV27 and TRBJ2-5, with TRBD1 matching over 9 bases. The CDR3 loop spans 16 amino acids. J lost 11 bases, V lost 7 bases, and 20 bases had no gene match. Germline V CDR1 and CDR2: MNHEY, SMNVEV (reference sequence).

This clonotype was recorded many times. This chain joins TRBV6-5 and TRBJ2-7, with a weak D call TRBD2 (6 bases). The germline V gene encodes CDR1 MNHEY and CDR2 SVGAGI. Trimming pared 0 bases from V and 6 bases from J, leaving 9 bases between. This CDR3 spans 13 amino acids. The CDR3 nucleotides are TGTGCCAGCAGTTACTCAGGACTATTCGAGCAGTACTTC. As protein: CASSYSGLFEQYF.

This clonotype was observed a single time. This may be a read error, as it is one base from a much larger clone. V and J are TRBV7-2 and TRBJ1-5, with a weak D call TRBD1 (5 bases). V lost 5 bases, J lost 2 bases, and 13 bases lay in between. Germline assignment: CDR1 SGHTA and CDR2 FQGNSA. The CDR3 spans 15 residues. CDR3 residues: CASSRDGLGNQPQHF. CDR3 coding DNA: TGTGCCAGCAGCCGGGACGGGTTGGGCAATCAGCCCCAGCATTTT.

The table lists this clonotype with many counts. The chain has TRBV10-3 and TRBJ1-6; D is perhaps TRBD1 (6 bases). V lost 8 bases, J lost 7 bases, and 12 bases lay in between. The CDR3 is made up of 13 amino acids. Germline V gives CDR1 ENHRY, CDR2 SYGVKD. The CDR3 region has the DNA TGTGCCATCTCGGGGGCGGGGAATTCACCCCTCCACTTT. Translated: CAISGAGNSPLHF.

At least ten counts were recorded for this clonotype. The J gene is TRBJ1-5, the V gene TRBV7-2; D remains unclear. This CDR3 is 13 amino acids long. Trimming removed 6 bases from V and 5 bases from J, with 11 bases in between. CDR1 is SGHTA, CDR2 FQGNSA, per germline. The CDR3: CASSSMRDQPQHF. The DNA of the CDR3 is TGTGCCAGCAGTTCAATGAGGGATCAGCCCCAGCATTTT.